These 8 T cell receptor beta chains originate from one sample sequenced in a study of human T cells and chemical hapten exposure. TCRdb used MiXCR to reprocess the RACE reads, holding one entry per CDR3 protein. The sample has about 190,000 distinct CDR3 sequences; about 25% are singletons. Time point specified: patch test 3, about 24 weeks after DPC sensitization. This sample's treatment: therapeutic diphenylcyclopropenone sensitization with weekly scalp DPC. The input for sequencing was whole blood, taken in connection with sensitization to the hapten diphenylcyclopropenone (DPC). The source of these receptors is a woman aged 40 to 50 with alopecia areata. Some clones in this sample may be carry-over from other donors' samples.

V and J are TRBV4-1 and TRBJ2-3, with TRBD2 identical over 10 bases. CDR1 and CDR2 (germline): MGHRA, YSYEKL. The CDR3 contains 16 residues. V shed 0 bases and J 3 bases; nucleotides not matched to a gene: 3. The CDR3 DNA sequence: TGCGCCAGCAGCCAAGAGCCTAGCGGGAGAACAGATACGCAGTATTTT. It translates to CASSQEPSGRTDTQYF.

The rearrangement links TRBV5-1 to TRBJ1-4, with D possibly TRBD1 on 5 matching bases. V lost 1 base and J lost 5, with 6 bases in between. Germline assignment: CDR1 SGHRS and CDR2 YFSETQ. The CDR3 loop spans 13 amino acids. The CDR3 reads CASSLSGNEKLFF. CDR3 DNA sequence: TGCGCCAGCAGCTTGTCAGGGAATGAAAAACTGTTTTTT.

The chain is built from TRBV7-9 and TRBJ1-1; D is unclear. Germline-derived CDR1 and CDR2 are SEHNR and FQNEAQ (reference sequence). There are 14 residues in the CDR3. Trimming shortened V by 1 base and J by 4 bases, and 10 bases separated the two germline ends. CDR3 in amino acids: CASSLGRGSTEAFF. The CDR3 nucleotides are TGTGCCAGCAGCTTAGGACGGGGTAGCACTGAAGCTTTCTTT.

The V gene is TRBV6-5, the J gene TRBJ1-2; D not resolved. V was cut by 6 bases and J by 4 bases, with 18 bases left in between. The CDR3 has 15 amino acids. The germline V gene encodes CDR1 MNHEY and CDR2 SVGAGI. The CDR3 sequence is CASSPRGGGIYGYTF. As DNA, the CDR3 is TGTGCCAGCAGCCCTCGCGGCGGTGGCATCTATGGCTACACCTTC.

This clonotype has just a few counts. The chain uses TRBV6-1 and TRBJ2-1; 7 bases fit TRBD2. V was pared by 6 bases and J by 12 bases, with 17 bases of the junction left unmatched. Per the germline V gene, CDR1 is MNHNS and CDR2 is SASEGT. The CDR3 has 15 residues. CDR3 sequence reads: CASRKGFELALGQFF. The CDR3, as DNA: TGTGCCAGCAGGAAGGGGTTCGAACTAGCGTTGGGGCAGTTCTTC.

In its sample, this clonotype was seen a few times. The chain uses TRBV5-5 and TRBJ1-5; 7 nucleotides align to TRBD1. The germline V gene has CDR1 SGHKS and CDR2 YYEKEE (reference sequence). The junction had 9 bases not matched to a gene; V was cut back by 4 bases and J by 5 bases. The CDR3 runs 15 residues. CDR3 sequence: CASSPTGIRDQPQHF. In nucleotides, the CDR3 is TGTGCCAGCAGCCCGACAGGGATTCGGGATCAGCCCCAGCATTTT.

A few counts support this clonotype. The chain joins TRBV29-1 to TRBJ2-2; TRBD1 might be the D (6 bases). The V end lost 6 bases, the J end lost 5 bases, and 16 bases lay between the germline ends. Per the germline V gene, CDR1 is SQVTM and CDR2 is ANQGSEA. The CDR3 has 14 amino acids. CDR3 in DNA: TGCAGCGTGGGAACCGGGACAACAACCGGGGAGCTGTTTTTT. It codes for CSVGTGTTTGELFF.

In this sample, this clonotype turned up many times. The chain employs TRBV29-1 and TRBJ1-2; 7 nucleotides match TRBD1. CDR1 SQVTM and CDR2 ANQGSEA come from the germline V gene. Germline trimming cut 6 bases from V and 6 bases from J; bases unmatched to any gene: 13. The CDR3 is 14 amino acids. CDR3 bases: TGCAGCGTCCTGCCTTCCGACAGGGCGGATGGCTACACCTTC. This translates into CSVLPSDRADGYTF. Drawing the rest from reference TRBV29-1 and TRBJ1-2, the complete variable domain is SAVISQKPSRDICQRGTSLTIQCQVDSQVTMMFWYRQQPGQSLTLIATANQGSEATYESGFVIDKFPISRPNLTFSTLTVSNMSPEDSSIYLCSVLPSDRADGYTFGSGTRLTVV.